This T cell receptor beta chain was sequenced in a study of breast tumors, draining lymph nodes, adjacent tissues. Overall study results and limits: Compared with lymph nodes, tumors were less diverse; compared with nontumor tissue, more. Most tumor T cells seemingly derive from lymph node, then expand in tumor. Luminal-like breast cancer showed significantly higher tumor–nontumor repertoire similarity than basal-like. Data only fit, rather than demonstrated, lymph node origin of most tumor T cells.

Germline V CDR1 and CDR2: SEHNR, FQNEAQ (reference sequence). The CDR3 totals 13 residues. J was trimmed by 6 bases and V by 6 bases; bases with no gene match: 3. Samples came from axillary lymph nodes draining the breast cancer. This clonotype was picked up many times. Antigen specificity is unknown. TCRdb reprocessed the multiplex PCR reads with MiXCR, giving one entry per CDR3 protein. The sample records 130,000 or so distinct CDR3 sequences, 20% to 25% being singletons. The sequence was obtained from a female donor with breast cancer. Some clones in this sample may be carry-over from other donors' samples. This chain links TRBV7-9 with TRBJ2-2; 8 bases are a match to TRBD1. The sequencing sample was made of axillary lymph node tissue. In DNA, the CDR3 is TGTGCCAGCAGAGACAGGGGTGCCGGGGAGCTGTTTTTT. Translation gives CASRDRGAGELFF.